Sequencing of this T cell receptor (beta chain) was carried out in a study of shared clonotypes between healthy human individuals. This clone came up once. Those who donated were healthy HIV-negative adults, with no recent acute infections or vaccinations reported. The study used 80 million to 100 million PBMCs per unsorted sample for genomic DNA. Every unsorted PBMC PCR replicate was loaded with about 320 ng DNA, about 30,000 T cell genomes. Libraries were prepared by immunoSEQ multiplex PCR; TCRdb keeps only in-frame clonotypes and omits some of them. In the table there are a few hundred thousand clones, around three quarters of which are singletons. This CDR3 is built from 16 residues. Trimming took 5 bases from V and 0 from J; bases not matched to a gene: 7. Germline assignment: CDR1 MDHEN and CDR2 SYDVKM.

The specimen sequenced was PBMCs. This TCR came from a woman aged 40 to 49 in good health. Some clones in this sample may be carry-over from other donors' samples. This chain connects TRBV28 to TRBJ2-7; the match to TRBD1 covers 10 bases. CDR3 residues: CASSTPGQGVSYEQYF. CDR3 bases: TGTGCCAGCAGTACCCCCGGACAGGGGGTCTCCTACGAGCAGTACTTC.